The present T cell receptor (beta chain) was sequenced within a study of blood T cell repertoires in COVID-19 (dated by TCRdb to about 2020). In the study overall: The collaborator samples originated in the United States, Italy and Spain and spanned the acute and convalescent phases of COVID-19. The material from the prospective study consisted of cDNA or gDNA derived from T cells, B-cell-depleted T cells, or PBMCs. The dataset comprised deeply sampled blood TCRbeta repertoires from subjects exposed to, actively infected with, or recovered from COVID-19. The repertoires were made available in a free public database intended to serve as a resource for research on the immune response to SARS-CoV-2. Samples came from the ongoing ImmuneRACE study (first 160 participants) plus 1,254 subjects from 6 global collaborators. Sample metadata almost always included a de-identified subject ID, COVID-19 status, age in years and sex. Where available, HLA class I and class II types were obtained from metadata supplied by the sample provider rather than from assay-based typing. General findings and caveats noted by the study authors: The amount of clinical and demographic metadata varied by source and participant and was provided uncurated.

Each collaborating institution followed its own protocols to collect whole blood in K2EDTA tubes. For TCRbeta analysis, collaborators shipped samples in one of three forms: frozen whole blood, isolated PBMCs, or DNA extracted from either of those sample types. Measured from the cysteine to the phenylalanine, the CDR3 is 14 residues long. Of the read, only the CDR3 DNA is kept; its 42 bases are in frame from base 1. The germline V gene encodes CDR1 SGHRS and CDR2 YFSETQ. V loses 4 bases, J loses 2 bases, and the germline ends lie 12 bases apart. TCRbeta CDR3 regions were amplified from genomic DNA using the immunoSEQ Assay, a bias-controlled multiplex PCR. The authors processed their data as follows. Within the assay, amplification of reference gene primers was used to estimate how many nucleated cells each sample contained. To quantify the absolute abundance of each unique TCRbeta CDR3 rearrangement, sequence reads were collapsed and filtered. For each sample, productive Simpson clonality was calculated as the square root of Simpson's diversity index across productive rearrangements. The table was pulled from immuneACCESS by TCRdb, which kept in-frame rearrangements only. Such tables lose some clones; where checked, under half of the loss comes from unresolved V genes, and the rest has no known cause. V and J calls and clone size are as listed in that table; D and trimming were resolved from the DNA. The table for this sample lists 250,000 to 350,000 clones; around 90% of them were counted only once. The top ten constitute about 2.5% of the sample.

As to this clone: What this receptor recognizes is not known. There are no base qualities to consult, and no much larger clone falls within one base.

The TCR originated in a man in his late teens or twenties with active or convalescent COVID-19. This chain joins TRBV5-1 to TRBJ2-5, with TRBD2 tentatively as D gene (6 bases match). Sequencing was carried out using peripheral blood. The DNA sequence reads TGCGCCAGCAGCCCCCTAGCGCAACAAGAGACCCAGTACTTC. Translated, it reads CASSPLAQQETQYF.